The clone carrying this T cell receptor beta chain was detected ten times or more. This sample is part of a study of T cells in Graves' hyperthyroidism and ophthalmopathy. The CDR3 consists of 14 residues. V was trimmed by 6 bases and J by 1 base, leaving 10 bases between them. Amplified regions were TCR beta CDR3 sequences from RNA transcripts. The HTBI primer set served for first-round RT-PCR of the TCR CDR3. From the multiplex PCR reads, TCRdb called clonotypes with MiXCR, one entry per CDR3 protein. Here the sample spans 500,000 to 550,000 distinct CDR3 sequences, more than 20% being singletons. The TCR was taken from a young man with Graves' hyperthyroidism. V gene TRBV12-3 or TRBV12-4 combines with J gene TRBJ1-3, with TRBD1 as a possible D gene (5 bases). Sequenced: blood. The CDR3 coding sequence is TGTGCCAGCAGCCCTCAGGGATCTGGAAACACCATATATTTT. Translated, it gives CASSPQGSGNTIYF.